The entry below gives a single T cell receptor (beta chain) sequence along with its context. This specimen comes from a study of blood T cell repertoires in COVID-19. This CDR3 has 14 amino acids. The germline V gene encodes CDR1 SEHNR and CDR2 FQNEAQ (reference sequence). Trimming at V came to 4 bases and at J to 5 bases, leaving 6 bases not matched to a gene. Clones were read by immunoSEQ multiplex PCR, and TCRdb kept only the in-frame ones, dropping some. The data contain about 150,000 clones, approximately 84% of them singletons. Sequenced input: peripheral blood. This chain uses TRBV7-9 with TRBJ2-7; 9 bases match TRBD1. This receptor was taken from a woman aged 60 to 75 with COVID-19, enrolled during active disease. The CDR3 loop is CASSYTGGYHEQYF. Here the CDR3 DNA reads TGTGCCAGCAGCTATACAGGGGGCTACCACGAGCAGTACTTC.